The 12 T cell receptor beta chains given below trace back to one sample, sequenced in a study of blood T cell repertoires in COVID-19. The repertoire was sequenced with immunoSEQ multiplex PCR; TCRdb's copy has only in-frame clones and lacks some. The repertoire includes around 200,000 clones, 70% to 90% of them detected once, and 3% to 3.5% sits in the top ten. Sequenced: PBMCs or T cells enriched from blood (not recorded which). All receptors come from a woman in her 50s in a cohort exposed to, infected with or recovered from COVID-19 (not recorded which).

As to this clone: The junction shows a germline mismatch at one end, possibly a read error. The chain joins TRBV25-1 to TRBJ1-1; 9 nucleotides match TRBD1. Germline CDR1 MGHDK, CDR2 SYGVNS. CDR3 length: 14 residues. The CDR3 DNA is TGTGCCAGCAGTACAGGGGGCTGGAACGCTGAAGCTTTCTTT. It specifies CASSTGGWNAEAFF.

The rearrangement links TRBV4-3 to TRBJ1-2, with D perhaps matching TRBD1 (6 bases). From germline, CDR1 is LGHNA and CDR2 YSLEER. The germline V and J ends were trimmed by 0 bases and 6 bases, with 23 bases remaining between them. CDR3 length equals 18 residues. CDR3 DNA: TGCGCCAGCAGCCAAGATTGGGGTGGGAGCCCGCAGGGGAATGGCTACACCTTC. This sequence encodes CASSQDWGGSPQGNGYTF.

J is TRBJ2-3 and V is TRBV11-2; 13 positions agree with TRBD2. The V and J ends lost 5 bases and 2 bases, in that order; junction bases with no gene match: 4. From germline, CDR1 is SGHAT and CDR2 FQNNGV. CDR3 length: 16 residues. CDR3 DNA: TGTGCCAGCAGCGTGACTAGCGGGGGGAACACAGATACGCAGTATTTT. Translation: CASSVTSGGNTDTQYF.

The V and J genes are TRBV9 and TRBJ2-5; 12 bases agree with TRBD2. J gave up 2 bases and V 0 bases, and 8 bases lay outside the gene matches. The CDR3 totals 18 residues. Germline-derived CDR1 and CDR2 are SGDLS and YYNGEE. The DNA for the CDR3 is TGTGCCAGCAGCGTAGCTAGCGGGGGGGCCGGCCTGCAAGAGACCCAGTACTTC. Translation: CASSVASGGAGLQETQYF.

This chain's CDR3 is CASTPGQGAYNEQFF. The CDR3 bases are TGTGCCAGTACCCCGGGACAGGGCGCATACAATGAGCAGTTCTTC. The V and J genes are TRBV19 and TRBJ2-1, with 9 bases that match TRBD1. This CDR3 has 15 amino acids. V lost 7 bases to trimming and J lost 4 bases; unmatched junction nucleotides: 8. Germline CDR1 LNHDA, CDR2 SQIVND (reference sequence).

This clone has only one observation. The rearrangement uses TRBV7-9 and TRBJ1-1; no reliable D call. Germline loops: CDR1 SEHNR, CDR2 FQNEAQ (reference sequence). The CDR3 spans 16 residues. The V and J ends lost 3 bases and 3 bases respectively, with 17 bases between them. CDR3 region: CASSLGTDFKYTEAFF. The CDR3, as DNA: TGTGCCAGCAGCTTGGGAACGGACTTTAAATACACTGAAGCTTTCTTT.

The J gene is TRBJ2-3, the V gene TRBV13; TRBD2 aligns across 10 bases. The J segment lost 14 bases and the V segment lost 2 bases, leaving 10 bases of the junction unmatched. Germline V lookup: CDR1 PRHDT, CDR2 FYEKMQ (reference sequence). The CDR3 totals 14 residues. The CDR3 DNA sequence: TGTGCCAGCAGCTTAAGAGCGGGGGGGGACAAATTGTATTTT. It yields the protein CASSLRAGGDKLYF.

The V gene is TRBV2, the J gene TRBJ2-5; 8 nucleotides match TRBD2. The CDR3 loop spans 14 amino acids. The germline CDR1 and CDR2 sequences are SNHLY and FYNNEI. Trimming took 5 bases from V and 1 from J; bases not matched to a gene: 3. CDR3 nucleotides: TGTGCCAGCAGTAAACTAGCGGTCCAAGAGACCCAGTACTTC. Its protein product is CASSKLAVQETQYF.

The chain links TRBV9 to TRBJ1-6; D gene uncertain. Germline V gene lookup returns CDR1 SGDLS and CDR2 YYNGEE. The V end lost 0 bases, the J end lost 9 bases, and 4 bases lay between the germline ends. This CDR3 spans 12 amino acids. CDR3 in amino acids: CASSVDGSPLHF. As DNA, the CDR3 is TGTGCCAGCAGCGTAGACGGTTCACCCCTCCACTTT.

The chain recombines TRBV7-2 with TRBJ1-3, with D uncertain. V lost 5 bases, J lost 0 bases, and 14 bases lay in between. There are 16 residues in the CDR3. CDR1 SGHTA and CDR2 FQGNSA come from the germline V gene. The CDR3 here is CASSRLRVSSGNTIYF. The CDR3 bases are TGTGCCAGCAGCCGCTTGAGGGTGAGCTCTGGAAACACCATATATTTT. Full variable domain (outside the CDR3, taken from reference TRBV7-2 and TRBJ1-3): GAGVSQSPSNKVTEKGKDVELRCDPISGHTALYWYRQSLGQGLEFLIYFQGNSAPDKSGLPSDRFSAERTGGSVSTLTIQRTQQEDSAVYLCASSRLRVSSGNTIYFGEGSWLTVV.

The chain is built from TRBV28 and TRBJ1-1; the match to TRBD1 covers 8 bases. CDR3 length: 16 residues. Germline CDR1 and CDR2: MDHEN and SYDVKM. V was clipped by 6 bases and J by 1 base; unmatched bases: 10. The CDR3 region is CASSSWAGTGNTEAFF. In DNA form, the CDR3 reads TGTGCCAGCAGCTCATGGGCGGGGACAGGGAACACTGAAGCTTTCTTT. The full variable domain, completed using reference TRBV28 and TRBJ1-1, is DVKVTQSSRYLVKRTGEKVFLECVQDMDHENMFWYRQDPGLGLRLIYFSYDVKMKEKGDIPEGYSVSREKKERFSLILESASTNQTSMYLCASSSWAGTGNTEAFFGQGTRLTVV.

This sequence joins TRBV5-6 and TRBJ1-5; maybe TRBD1 (6 bases). Trimming left V 4 bases short and J 1 base short, with 15 bases between. Germline V gene sequence: CDR1 SGHDT, CDR2 YYEEEE. The CDR3 length is 16 residues. CDR3 region: CASSKQGKTSNQPQHF. In DNA form, the CDR3 reads TGTGCCAGCAGCAAACAGGGAAAGACAAGCAATCAGCCCCAGCATTTT.